This T cell receptor beta chain was identified in a study of PD-1 blockade in classical Hodgkin lymphoma. Regarding the study as a whole: Baseline TCR diversity was reportedly lower in newly diagnosed patients than in healthy donors. It was reported as lower still in relapsed/refractory patients. Although disease activity or prior therapy may be involved, causes of the repertoire differences remain undefined.

A word on this clone: Its antigen is as yet unknown.

The CDR3 loop spans 15 amino acids. Trimming removed 0 bases from V and 3 bases from J; junction bases left unmatched: 4. Germline V gene sequence: CDR1 MNHEY, CDR2 SMNVEV (reference sequence). Regarding time point: cycle 4 day 1 (C4D1), after less than seven weeks of nivolumab. Following autologous stem cell transplantation, relapse occurred in every patient, and exposure to brentuximab vedotin varied. Sequencing used immunoSEQ multiplex PCR; TCRdb keeps in-frame clones, though not all of them. The repertoire holds about 60,000 clones, with more than 80% as singletons. The receptor was derived from a human donor with classical Hodgkin lymphoma. The sequenced sample was peripheral blood mononuclear cells (PBMCs), obtained before the fourth cycle of nivolumab. The chain joins TRBV27 to TRBJ2-7; 8 bases map to TRBD1. CDR3 DNA sequence: TGTGCCAGCAGTTTATCGGGCAGGGGGCTCTACGAGCAGTACTTC. It specifies CASSLSGRGLYEQYF.